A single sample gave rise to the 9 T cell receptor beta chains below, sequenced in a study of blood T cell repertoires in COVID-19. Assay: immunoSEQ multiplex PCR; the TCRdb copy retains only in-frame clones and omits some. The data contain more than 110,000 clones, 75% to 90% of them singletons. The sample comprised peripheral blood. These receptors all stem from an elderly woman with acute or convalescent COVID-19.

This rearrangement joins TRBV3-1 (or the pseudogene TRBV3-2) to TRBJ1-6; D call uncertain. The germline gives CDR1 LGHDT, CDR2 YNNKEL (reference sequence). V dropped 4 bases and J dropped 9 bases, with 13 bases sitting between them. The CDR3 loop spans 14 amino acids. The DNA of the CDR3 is TGTGCCAGCAGCCCGACTCCCGAAGTTTCACCCCTCCACTTT. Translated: CASSPTPEVSPLHF.

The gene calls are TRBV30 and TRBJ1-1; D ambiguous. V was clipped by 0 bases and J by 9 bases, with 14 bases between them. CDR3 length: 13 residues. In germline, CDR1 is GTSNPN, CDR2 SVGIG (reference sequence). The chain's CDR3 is CAWSVRAGTKAFF. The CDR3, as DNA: TGTGCCTGGAGTGTTCGGGCGGGTACTAAAGCTTTCTTT.

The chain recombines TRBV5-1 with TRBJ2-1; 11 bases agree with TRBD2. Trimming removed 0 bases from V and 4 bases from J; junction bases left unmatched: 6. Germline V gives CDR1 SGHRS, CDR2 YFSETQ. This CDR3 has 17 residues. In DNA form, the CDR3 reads TGCGCCAGCAGCTTGGGAATTCTAGCGGGGGGATACAATGAGCAGTTCTTC. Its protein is CASSLGILAGGYNEQFF.

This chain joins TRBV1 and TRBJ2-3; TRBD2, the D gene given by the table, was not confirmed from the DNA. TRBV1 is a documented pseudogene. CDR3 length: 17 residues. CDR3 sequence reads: CTSSQDQEGGGTDTQYF. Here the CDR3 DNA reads TGCACCAGCAGCCAAGATCAAGAGGGAGGTGGTACAGATACGCAGTATTTT.

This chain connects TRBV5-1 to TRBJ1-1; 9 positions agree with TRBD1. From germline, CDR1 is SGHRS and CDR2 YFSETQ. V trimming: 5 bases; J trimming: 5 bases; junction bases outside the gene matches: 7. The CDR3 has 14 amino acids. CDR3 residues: CASRPKTGGTEAFF. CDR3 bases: TGCGCCAGCAGACCTAAGACAGGGGGTACTGAAGCTTTCTTT.

CDR3 DNA: TGTGCCACTTCCCTAGGGGACGAGCAGTACTTC. This translates into CATSLGDEQYF. The V and J genes are TRBV10-3 and TRBJ2-7, with D tentatively TRBD1 (5 bases). Trimming removed 10 bases from V and 5 bases from J, with 12 bases in between. This CDR3 region has 11 residues. Germline V gene data show CDR1 as ENHRY and CDR2 as SYGVKD.

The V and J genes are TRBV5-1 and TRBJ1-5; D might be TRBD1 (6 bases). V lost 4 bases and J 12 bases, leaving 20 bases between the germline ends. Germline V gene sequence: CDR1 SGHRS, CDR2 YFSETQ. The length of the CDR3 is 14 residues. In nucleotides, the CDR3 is TGCGCCAGCAGCCCGGACAGCCCAGTTTTTGGCCAGCATTTT. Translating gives CASSPDSPVFGQHF.

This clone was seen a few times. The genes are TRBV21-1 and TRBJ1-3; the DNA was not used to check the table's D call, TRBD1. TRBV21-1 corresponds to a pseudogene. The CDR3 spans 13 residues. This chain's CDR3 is CASSKDRIDTIYF. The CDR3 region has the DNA TGTGCCAGCAGCAAGGACAGGATCGACACCATATATTTT.

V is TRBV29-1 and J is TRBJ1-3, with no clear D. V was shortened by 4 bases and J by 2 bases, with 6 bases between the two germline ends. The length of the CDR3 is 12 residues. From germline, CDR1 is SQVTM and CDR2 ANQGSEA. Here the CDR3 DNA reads TGCAGCGTTGGCGCAACTGGAAACACCATATATTTT. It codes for CSVGATGNTIYF.